A selection of T cell receptor beta chains follows, all from one sample in a study of T cell responses to AZD1222 COVID-19 vaccine. The method was immunoSEQ multiplex PCR; TCRdb's version includes in-frame clones alone and lacks a portion of them. The sample carries approximately 110,000 clones, over 85% recorded once. The source material was peripheral blood, sampled on day 0 of AZD1222 vaccination. These receptors came from an adult in good health. The CDR3 runs from the conserved cysteine through the conserved F or W. The D gene is left open where the match is weak. Clone size is not always given. Where it is, it says once, few, many or a class for expanded clones.

size	D	V	J	DNA	CDR3
.	TRBD1	TRBV9	TRBJ1-1	TGTGCCAGCAGCGCGGACAGGGCGGGCACTGAAGCTTTCTTT	CASSADRAGTEAFF
once	.	TRBV6-5	TRBJ2-5	TGTGCCAGCGCAGGGAACCGCCAGAGGGCAGAGACCCAGTACTTC	CASAGNRQRAETQYF
few	TRBD1	TRBV18	TRBJ1-1	TGTGCCAGCTCACCACCGCGGACGGGACAGCACACTGAAGCTTTCTTT	CASSPPRTGQHTEAFF
once	TRBD1	TRBV7-6	TRBJ1-4	TGTGCCAGCAGCTTAGTGGACAGGGGGGCCACTAATGAAAAACTGTTTTTT	CASSLVDRGATNEKLFF
few	.	TRBV6-1	TRBJ1-6	TGTGCCAGCAGTGAATGGCACCGGGGGGTTACTTCACCCCTCCACTTT	CASSEWHRGVTSPLHF
.	TRBD1	TRBV11-2	TRBJ1-2	TGTGCCAGCAGCTTAGCCGGGACAGCCACTGGCTACACCTTC	CASSLAGTATGYTF
.	TRBD1	TRBV4-1	TRBJ1-4	TGCGCCAGCAGCCAAATGCGCCTTCAGGGGGGCGCAGATAATGAAAAACTGTTTTTT	CASSQMRLQGGADNEKLFF
once	.	TRBV18	TRBJ1-4	TGTGCCAGCTCGCCTCGGGACCCCGGGGGTAATGAAAAACTGTTTTTT	CASSPRDPGGNEKLFF
.	.	TRBV30	TRBJ1-2	TGTGCCTGGGCCTCGAGGGGGGACATCACTAACTATGGCTACACCTTC	CAWASRGDITNYGYTF
.	.	TRBV19	TRBJ2-7	TGTGCCAGTAGTATCGCAGTTCAGGGCGTGGGCGAGCAGTACTTC	CASSIAVQGVGEQYF
once	TRBD1	TRBV2	TRBJ1-6	TGTGCCAGCAGTGTTGGGACAGAGAATTCACCCCTCCACTTT	CASSVGTENSPLHF
.	TRBD1	TRBV19	TRBJ1-2	TGTGCCAGTGCGACCGGGACAGGGAATGGTGGCTACACCTTC	CASATGTGNGGYTF
.	.	TRBV24-1	TRBJ2-3	TGTGCCACCAGTGAACCAAACAGTGATACGCAGTATTTT	CATSEPNSDTQYF
.	TRBD2	TRBV19	TRBJ2-2	TGTGCCAGTAGTATCCCTAGCGGGAGTGTAGACACCGGGGAGCTGTTTTTT	CASSIPSGSVDTGELFF
.	.	TRBV5-5	TRBJ2-5	TGTGCCAGCAGCTTGAGGACGGAGTACCAAGAGACCCAGTACTTC	CASSLRTEYQETQYF
.	TRBD1	TRBV18	TRBJ1-2	TGTGCCAGCTCACTTCGGAACGACAGGGTAATCGGCTACACCTTC	CASSLRNDRVIGYTF
.	TRBD1	TRBV5-4	TRBJ2-7	TGTGCCAGCAGCGCGGACAGGGGCTCTTACGAGCAGTACTTC	CASSADRGSYEQYF
.	.	TRBV2	TRBJ1-4	TGTGCCAGCATTCAGGTTTTAACTAATGAAAAACTGTTTTTT	CASIQVLTNEKLFF
.	.	TRBV5-1	TRBJ2-2	TGCGCCAGCAGCTCGGGCAGGGGGAACACCGGGGAGCTGTTTTTT	CASSSGRGNTGELFF
once	TRBD2	TRBV10-3	TRBJ2-5	TGTGCCATCAGTGAATCGGGGGGAGAGACCCAGTACTTC	CAISESGGETQYF
.	.	TRBV11-1	TRBJ1-3	TGTGCCAGCAGCTTGGGGACCCGCGGAAACACCATATATTTT	CASSLGTRGNTIYF
.	TRBD1	TRBV5-6	TRBJ1-2	TGTGCCAGCAGCCAGGACAGGGTTCCTGGCTACACCTTC	CASSQDRVPGYTF
.	.	TRBV6-5	TRBJ2-7	TGTGCCAGCAGAACAAGATACTACGAGCAGTACTTC	CASRTRYYEQYF
.	.	TRBV19	TRBJ2-3	TGTGCCAGTAGTAGGGTGGCAGATACGCAGTATTTT	CASSRVADTQYF
.	.	TRBV19	TRBJ2-1	TGTGCCAGCACGGACAGAAGAACCTACAATGAGCAGTTCTTC	CASTDRRTYNEQFF
.	.	TRBV5-1	TRBJ2-3	TGCGCCAGCAGCTTAGCCGGCCGAGGAACAGATACGCAGTATTTT	CASSLAGRGTDTQYF
.	.	TRBV7-9	TRBJ1-3	TGTGCCAGCAGCCCAAAAAGGGACACCTCACACTCTGGAAACACCATATATTTT	CASSPKRDTSHSGNTIYF
.	TRBD1	TRBV28	TRBJ2-1	TGTGCCAGCAGTTTTCGGGACAGAACCTACAATGAGCAGTTCTTC	CASSFRDRTYNEQFF
.	.	TRBV5-1	TRBJ2-7	TGCGCCAGCAGCTTACAGGAGGGGCAGAACGAGCAGTACTTC	CASSLQEGQNEQYF
.	.	TRBV6-5	TRBJ1-6	TGTGCCAGCACCCCCGACAGGAGCTATAATTCACCCCTCCACTTT	CASTPDRSYNSPLHF
.	TRBD1	TRBV6-5	TRBJ2-7	TGTGCCAGCAGTCGGGACAGGATTTCCTACGAGCAGTACTTC	CASSRDRISYEQYF
.	.	TRBV25-1	TRBJ2-1	TGTGCCAGCAGTGAATGGGGACTCGAGCAGTTCTTC	CASSEWGLEQFF
.	.	TRBV5-1	TRBJ1-6	TGCGCCAGCAGCCCTGGCGGGGGGTTCGCCTATAATTCACCCCTCCACTTT	CASSPGGGFAYNSPLHF
.	.	TRBV7-9	TRBJ2-6	TGTGCCAGCAGCCTAGGGAACTCTGGGGCCAACGTCCTGACTTTC	CASSLGNSGANVLTF
.	.	TRBV28	TRBJ2-3	TGTGCCAGCATGGCACCAGCAGGCACAGATACGCAGTATTTT	CASMAPAGTDTQYF
.	.	TRBV6-4	TRBJ1-5	TGTGCCAGCAGTGAAAATGGGGATCAGCCCCAGCATTTT	CASSENGDQPQHF
.	TRBD1	TRBV10-3	TRBJ2-2	TGTGCCATCGGGGCGCCCGGGACAGGGACCGGGGAGCTGTTTTTT	CAIGAPGTGTGELFF
.	.	TRBV12-5	TRBJ1-4	TGTGCTAGTGGTTTGGGCCCACTCCAGGGAATTAATGAAAAACTGTTTTTT	CASGLGPLQGINEKLFF
few	TRBD1	TRBV5-6	TRBJ1-5	TGTGCCAGCAGCCCAGGGGGCATGGGCAATCAGCCCCAGCATTTT	CASSPGGMGNQPQHF
.	.	TRBV7-9	TRBJ2-1	TGTGCCAGCAGTGCGGGGGCAGGCTTATACAATGAGCAGTTCTTC	CASSAGAGLYNEQFF
few	.	TRBV19	TRBJ1-5	TGTGCCAGTAGTATAGAGTGGGACATTCAGGGTGCAAGCAATCAGCCCCAGCATTTT	CASSIEWDIQGASNQPQHF
.	TRBD1	TRBV6-1	TRBJ2-3	TGTGCCAGCAGTGAACCGACAGGGGGTGTTTTGGATACGCAGTATTTT	CASSEPTGGVLDTQYF
.	.	TRBV3-1/TRBV3-2	TRBJ2-1	TGTGCCAGCAGCCAGGTCACCCCCTACAATGAGCAGTTCTTC	CASSQVTPYNEQFF
.	.	TRBV13	TRBJ2-2	TGTGCCAGCAGCTCTCACCCCACGTGGGGGAACACCGGGGAGCTGTTTTTT	CASSSHPTWGNTGELFF
.	.	TRBV27	TRBJ1-5	TGTGCCAGCAGTTTATTGTCGGGTAGCAATCAGCCCCAGCATTTT	CASSLLSGSNQPQHF
once	.	TRBV27	TRBJ1-6	TGTGCCAGCAGTTTATCCCCAGGAAATAATTCACCCCTCCACTTT	CASSLSPGNNSPLHF
.	TRBD1	TRBV6-4	TRBJ2-1	TGTGCCAGCAGTGACTCTACAGGGGGCGTGAATGAGCAGTTCTTC	CASSDSTGGVNEQFF
.	TRBD1	TRBV5-1	TRBJ1-6	TGCGCCAGCAGCCAGGACAGGGGGAATTCACCCCTCCACTTT	CASSQDRGNSPLHF
once	.	TRBV29-1	TRBJ1-1	TGCAGCGGAGGACAGCCTGGCGCTGAAGCTTTCTTT	CSGGQPGAEAFF
once	.	TRBV24-1	TRBJ2-1	TGTGCCACCAGGGGACCTTACAATGAGCAGTTCTTC	CATRGPYNEQFF
.	.	TRBV6-4	TRBJ1-6	TGTGCCAGCAGTGACAGGGATCAAAATTCACCCCTCCACTTT	CASSDRDQNSPLHF
.	TRBD2	TRBV2	TRBJ2-3	TGTGCCAGCAATCGGTTAGCGGGAGCGGGAGTAGATACGCAGTATTTT	CASNRLAGAGVDTQYF
.	.	TRBV6-1	TRBJ1-2	TGTGCCAGCAGTGAAGGAAAGACAGGCGGCTACACCTTC	CASSEGKTGGYTF
.	TRBD1	TRBV5-4	TRBJ2-4	TGTGCCAGCAGCCCGAACAGGGGTTTGGCCAAAAACATTCAGTACTTC	CASSPNRGLAKNIQYF
.	.	TRBV30	TRBJ1-6	TGTGCCTGGGCAAAGGGGTATGCGTCCCTCCACTTT	CAWAKGYASLHF
.	TRBD1	TRBV29-1	TRBJ1-1	TGCAGCGTTGAAGAAACAGGGGGCCGGAAAGCTTTCTTT	CSVEETGGRKAFF
once	.	TRBV18	TRBJ1-1	TGTGCCAGCTCACCGGGACGGAGTAACACTGAAGCTTTCTTT	CASSPGRSNTEAFF
.	TRBD1	TRBV5-8	TRBJ1-1	TGTGCCAGCAGCAGTTGGACAGGGAGTCCTGAAGCTTTCTTT	CASSSWTGSPEAFF